The present TCR beta chain was sequenced within a study of control samples from healthy donors and cancer patients. Sequenced by immunoSEQ multiplex PCR; TCRdb stores in-frame clones only, minus some. Of roughly 130,000 clones listed, 80% to 95% are singletons. The V and J ends lost 4 bases and 2 bases, in that order; junction bases with no gene match: 12. CDR3 length: 16 residues. CDR1 and CDR2 (germline): SGHNT, YYREEE (reference sequence). This sequence joins TRBV5-4 and TRBJ2-7; 7 bases are a match to TRBD1. The receptor comes from a man between 25 and 39 years old in good health. Sequencing was performed on blood. The CDR3 sequence is CASSRPRTGQTYEQYF. As DNA, the CDR3 is TGTGCCAGCAGCAGACCTAGGACAGGCCAAACCTACGAGCAGTACTTC.